These 20 T cell receptor beta chains came from one sample sequenced in a study of beta chain features in type 1 diabetes. Expressed TCRB transcripts got sequenced, as all isolated RNA was reverse transcribed. Data came from immunoSEQ multiplex PCR; TCRdb stores just in-frame clones and leaves some out. Altogether over 600,000 clones are present, around 11% being singletons, with the ten largest covering around 0.12%. General study findings and limits: In every one of the four CD4+ subsets, TCRB CDR3s were moderately but significantly shorter in Type 1 diabetes patients.

Antigen specificity for these receptors is unknown. The sample consisted of naive CD4+ T cells from blood. The origin of the receptors is a young man with type 1 diabetes.

Only a few counts were recorded for this clone. The chain carries TRBV5-1 and TRBJ1-4; TRBD1 might be the D (6 bases). In germline, CDR1 is SGHRS, CDR2 YFSETQ. V lost 5 bases and J 3 bases, leaving 14 bases between the germline ends. CDR3 length: 15 amino acids. As DNA, the CDR3 is TGCGCCAGCAGTCTGACCGGGACACCTAATGAAAAACTGTTTTTT. It translates to CASSLTGTPNEKLFF.

This clone was counted a few times. The chain has TRBV14 and TRBJ2-5; no reliable D call. Germline V lookup: CDR1 SGHDN, CDR2 FVKESK. V was clipped by 1 base and J by 5 bases, with 17 bases between them. The CDR3 runs 16 residues. DNA of the CDR3: TGTGCCAGCAGCCAAGTTTCTACCACCAGTACGGAGACCCAGTACTTC. Amino acids: CASSQVSTTSTETQYF.

This clone occurred a few times. The chain couples TRBV7-9 to TRBJ1-6; D gene unclear. The germline V gene has CDR1 SEHNR and CDR2 FQNEAQ (reference sequence). Trimming left V 0 bases short and J 7 bases short, with 7 bases between. This CDR3 spans 14 amino acids. For the CDR3, the DNA is TGTGCCAGCAGCTTAGCCGGGTTCAATTCACCCCTCCACTTT. Translating gives CASSLAGFNSPLHF.

This clone came up a few times. The DNA for the CDR3 is TGTGCCAGCAGCGTAGGTACTAGCGGGGGGTTAGGAAACATTCAGTACTTC. It specifies CASSVGTSGGLGNIQYF. The chain recombines TRBV9 with TRBJ2-4, with 12 positions matching TRBD2. The V gene's germline CDR1 is SGDLS and CDR2 YYNGEE. The CDR3 sequence is 17 residues long. Trimming took 0 bases from V and 6 from J; bases not matched to a gene: 7.

The chain is built from TRBV28 and TRBJ2-7; TRBD1 might be the D (6 bases). Germline CDR1 is MDHEN and CDR2 is SYDVKM. V was pared by 6 bases and J by 7 bases, with 10 bases between. This CDR3 region has 11 residues. In DNA form, the CDR3 reads TGTGCCAGCAGCCAAGACAGGGAGCAGTACTTC. Amino acid sequence: CASSQDREQYF.

This clone appeared a few times. The gene calls are TRBV4-3 and TRBJ2-1, with 13 bases lining up with TRBD2. CDR1 LGHNA and CDR2 YSLEER come from the germline V gene. The CDR3 is 15 residues long. J lost 7 bases, V lost 3 bases, and 3 bases had no gene match. CDR3: CASSQGLAGFNEQFF. The CDR3, as DNA: TGCGCCAGCAGCCAGGGACTAGCGGGGTTTAATGAGCAGTTCTTC.

This clone was picked up a small number of times. V gene TRBV7-2 combines with J gene TRBJ2-1; tentative D call: TRBD1 (6 bases). The CDR3 contains 15 residues. The germline CDR1 and CDR2 sequences are SGHTA and FQGNSA. V lost 2 bases and J 4 bases, leaving 12 bases between the germline ends. CDR3 sequence: CASSLTWGPYNEQFF. The CDR3, as DNA: TGTGCCAGCAGCTTAACGTGGGGGCCTTACAATGAGCAGTTCTTC.

This clone was seen a handful of times. The chain is built from TRBV15 and TRBJ2-2; D is undetermined. Deletions cut 3 bases from V and 2 bases from J, with 13 bases between. Germline loops: CDR1 LNHNV, CDR2 YYDKDF (reference sequence). There are 16 residues in the CDR3. The CDR3, as DNA: TGTGCCACCAGCAGGATCGACACTGCTAACACCGGGGAGCTGTTTTTT. As protein: CATSRIDTANTGELFF.

V usage is TRBV10-3 and J usage is TRBJ2-1; D is possibly TRBD1 (6 bases). The CDR3 contains 12 residues. V was pared by 5 bases and J by 8 bases, with 10 bases between. Germline CDR1 and CDR2: ENHRY and SYGVKD. CDR3 in DNA: TGTGCCATCAGTCTACAGGGCCATGAGCAGTTCTTC. This translates into CAISLQGHEQFF.

The CDR3 DNA reads TGTGCCAGTAGTATCTCCCGGGACAGGGCTTCTGAAGCTTTCTTT. This sequence encodes CASSISRDRASEAFF. V and J are TRBV19 and TRBJ1-1, with 9 positions matching TRBD1. This CDR3 spans 15 amino acids. V was pared by 3 bases and J by 6 bases, with 8 bases of the junction left unmatched. Germline CDR1 reads LNHDA; CDR2 reads SQIVND (reference sequence).

V usage is TRBV7-6 and J usage is TRBJ2-2; TRBD1 matches at 9 bases. V lost 4 bases to trimming and J lost 0 bases; unmatched junction nucleotides: 3. The germline V gene encodes CDR1 SGHVS and CDR2 FNYEAQ. This CDR3 region has 16 residues. The CDR3 nucleotides are TGTGCCAGCAGCTCGGGACAGGGTCCGAACACCGGGGAGCTGTTTTTT. Protein: CASSSGQGPNTGELFF.

The sample holds a few counts of this clone. The chain couples TRBV5-1 to TRBJ2-1; D possibly corresponds to TRBD1 (5 bases). The V gene's germline CDR1 is SGHRS and CDR2 YFSETQ. The CDR3 runs 17 residues. Deletions cut 4 bases from V and 7 bases from J, with 24 bases between. CDR3 sequence reads: CASSPPQGQSSGNEQFF. In DNA, the CDR3 is TGCGCCAGCAGCCCTCCTCAGGGTCAGAGTAGTGGTAATGAGCAGTTCTTC. The complete variable domain, with remaining parts taken from reference TRBV5-1 and TRBJ2-1, reads KAGVTQTPRYLIKTRGQQVTLSCSPISGHRSVSWYQQTPGQGLQFLFEYFSETQRNKGNFPGRFSGRQFSNSRSEMNVSTLELGDSALYLCASSPPQGQSSGNEQFFGPGTRLTVL.

This rearrangement joins TRBV7-9 to TRBJ2-7; possibly TRBD2 for D (5 bases). CDR1 and CDR2 from the germline V gene are SEHNR and FQNEAQ (reference sequence). CDR3 length: 14 residues. V lost 6 bases, J lost 5 bases, and 17 bases lay in between. The CDR3 loop is CASSTPRVNDEQYF. The DNA for the CDR3 is TGTGCCAGCAGTACCCCGAGGGTGAACGACGAGCAGTACTTC.

This clone was detected only a few times. V and J are TRBV7-6 and TRBJ2-1; 9 nucleotides match TRBD1. With 1 base clipped from V and 4 bases from J, the junction kept 5 bases outside the gene matches. This CDR3 is 16 amino acids long. Germline-derived CDR1 and CDR2 are SGHVS and FNYEAQ. CDR3 loop: CASSLVSDRGYNEQFF. Here the CDR3 DNA reads TGTGCCAGCAGCTTAGTATCGGACAGGGGATACAATGAGCAGTTCTTC.

In DNA, the CDR3 is TGTGCCAGCAGTGCTAGCGGTGATTTAGCCAAAAACATTCAGTACTTC. Protein product: CASSASGDLAKNIQYF. The rearrangement links TRBV6-6 to TRBJ2-4; 7 bases fit TRBD2. V trimming: 5 bases; J trimming: 0 bases; junction bases outside the gene matches: 7. The CDR3 runs to 16 residues. Germline values: CDR1 MNHNY, CDR2 SVGAGI (reference sequence).

This sequence joins TRBV14 and TRBJ1-5, with TRBD1 as a possible D gene (6 bases). V was cut by 4 bases and J by 7 bases, with 11 bases left in between. Looked up from germline, CDR1 is SGHDN and CDR2 is FVKESK. The CDR3 runs to 13 residues. The CDR3 loop reads CASSPGVGQPQHF. The CDR3, as DNA: TGTGCCAGCAGCCCAGGGGTAGGGCAGCCCCAGCATTTT.

V usage is TRBV4-3 and J usage is TRBJ2-1, with 7 bases fitting TRBD1. J was trimmed by 8 bases and V by 3 bases; bases with no gene match: 7. The CDR3 totals 14 residues. Germline V gene sequence: CDR1 LGHNA, CDR2 YSLEER. CDR3 bases: TGCGCCAGCAGCCAGAGGGGGCTGGTCGATGAGCAGTTCTTC. The encoded protein is CASSQRGLVDEQFF.

V and J are TRBV30 and TRBJ2-3; 9 bases align to TRBD2. J lost 2 bases, V lost 2 bases, and 11 bases had no gene match. Germline CDR1 is GTSNPN and CDR2 is SVGIG (reference sequence). CDR3 length: 17 residues. The CDR3 DNA follows: TGTGCCTGGAGTACGGGTAGCGGGGGCCTCAACACAGATACGCAGTATTTT. Protein product: CAWSTGSGGLNTDTQYF.

In its sample, this clone was seen a few times. This chain connects TRBV30 to TRBJ2-7; D is possibly TRBD1 (6 bases). CDR3 length: 13 amino acids. V dropped 1 base and J dropped 4 bases, with 11 bases sitting between them. Looked up from germline, CDR1 is GTSNPN and CDR2 is SVGIG (reference sequence). The CDR3 nucleotides are TGTGCCTGGAGTGGGGGGCGGCGTTACGAGCAGTACTTC. Translated, it gives CAWSGGRRYEQYF.

The chain has TRBV6-5 and TRBJ2-5; the match to TRBD2 covers 7 bases. The CDR3 is made up of 15 amino acids. Unmatched junction bases numbered 9, after V lost 1 base and J lost 7 bases. From germline, CDR1 is MNHEY and CDR2 SVGAGI. The CDR3 DNA reads TGTGCCAGCAGTTACTTAGCGGGCACGGTTGGGACCCAGTACTTC. It encodes CASSYLAGTVGTQYF.